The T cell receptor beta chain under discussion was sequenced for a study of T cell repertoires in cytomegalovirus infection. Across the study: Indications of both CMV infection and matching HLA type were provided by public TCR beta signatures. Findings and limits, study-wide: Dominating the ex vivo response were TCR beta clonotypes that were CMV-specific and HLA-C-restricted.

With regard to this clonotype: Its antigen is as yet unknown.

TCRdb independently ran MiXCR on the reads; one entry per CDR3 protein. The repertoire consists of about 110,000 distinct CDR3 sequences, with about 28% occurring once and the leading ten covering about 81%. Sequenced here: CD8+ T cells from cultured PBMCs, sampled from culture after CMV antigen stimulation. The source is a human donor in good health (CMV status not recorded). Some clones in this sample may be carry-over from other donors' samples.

In nucleotides, the CDR3 is TGCGCCAGCAGCCTAAAGGGGCTGCCCGACGGCAATCAGCCCCAGCATTTT. Translated: CASSLKGLPDGNQPQHF. The chain combines TRBV4-1 with TRBJ1-5; D may be TRBD1 (5 bases). V lost 4 bases and J 2 bases, leaving 18 bases between the germline ends. The CDR3 extends over 17 amino acids. Germline CDR1 and CDR2: MGHRA and YSYEKL.